These 31 T cell receptor beta chains originate from one sample sequenced in a study of blood T cell repertoires in COVID-19. Method: immunoSEQ multiplex PCR; TCRdb's copy keeps in-frame clones and lacks some. The table has some 200,000 clones, around 80% seen once. Source material: peripheral blood. Receptors originate from a woman between 65 and 79 years old with COVID-19, enrolled during active disease.

This clone turned up a few times. CDR3 coding DNA: TGTGCCAGCAGCTTATCTGGGACAGGGGGCACTGAAGCTTTCTTT. This sequence encodes CASSLSGTGGTEAFF. The chain combines TRBV7-2 with TRBJ1-1; TRBD1 aligns across 11 bases. Germline V CDR1 and CDR2: SGHTA, FQGNSA. J was trimmed by 4 bases and V by 2 bases; bases with no gene match: 3. There are 15 residues in the CDR3. Complete variable domain (other parts from reference TRBV7-2 and TRBJ1-1): GAGVSQSPSNKVTEKGKDVELRCDPISGHTALYWYRQSLGQGLEFLIYFQGNSAPDKSGLPSDRFSAERTGGSVSTLTIQRTQQEDSAVYLCASSLSGTGGTEAFFGQGTRLTVV.

V gene TRBV6-5 combines with J gene TRBJ2-5, with 8 positions matching TRBD1. This CDR3 has 15 residues. The V gene's germline CDR1 is MNHEY and CDR2 SVGAGI. Unmatched junction bases numbered 11, after V lost 6 bases and J lost 5 bases. The CDR3 region has the DNA TGTGCCAGCAGGCGTGGACAGGGTAGTTCGGAGACCCAGTACTTC. This translates into CASRRGQGSSETQYF.

The CDR3, as DNA: TGTGCCAGCAGCTTAACGGGTTCGCCAGATACGCAGTATTTT. Translated, it gives CASSLTGSPDTQYF. The chain couples TRBV11-2 to TRBJ2-3; no reliable D call. CDR3 size: 14 residues. V was shortened by 2 bases and J by 4 bases, with 10 bases between the two germline ends. Germline CDR1 and CDR2: SGHAT and FQNNGV.

V and J are TRBV5-4 and TRBJ1-1; D perhaps matches TRBD1 (5 bases). Trimming shortened V by 2 bases and J by 5 bases, and 16 bases separated the two germline ends. CDR3 size: 15 residues. CDR1 is SGHNT and CDR2 is YYREEE in the germline V gene (reference sequence). In DNA, the CDR3 is TGTGCCAGCAGCTTCACCGGGGGTTCGGGGACTGAAGCTTTCTTT. This sequence encodes CASSFTGGSGTEAFF.

The chain links TRBV7-2 to TRBJ2-3, with TRBD1 matching 8 bases. The germline gives CDR1 SGHTA, CDR2 FQGNSA. The V and J ends lost 5 bases and 4 bases, in that order; junction bases with no gene match: 2. This CDR3 spans 13 amino acids. This chain's CDR3 is CASSTGQADTQYF. DNA of the CDR3: TGTGCCAGCAGCACGGGACAGGCAGATACGCAGTATTTT.

The chain has TRBV28 and TRBJ2-7, with D possibly being TRBD1 (5 bases). V lost 5 bases and J 0 bases, leaving 14 bases between the germline ends. The CDR3 runs 15 residues. Germline CDR1 MDHEN, CDR2 SYDVKM. The CDR3 loop is CASSPTGESSYEQYF. CDR3 sequence (DNA): TGTGCCAGCAGTCCCACAGGTGAAAGCTCCTACGAGCAGTACTTC.

This chain connects TRBV6-5 to TRBJ1-2; possibly TRBD1 for D (5 bases). CDR1 and CDR2 from the germline V gene are MNHEY and SVGAGI. Trimming shortened V by 0 bases and J by 3 bases, and 14 bases separated the two germline ends. CDR3 size: 16 residues. The CDR3 nucleotides are TGTGCCAGCAGTTACTCGATTCGGGGGGTGGACTATGGCTACACCTTC. Its protein product is CASSYSIRGVDYGYTF.

The chain couples TRBV10-3 to TRBJ2-5; 8 bases align to TRBD1. The CDR3 totals 16 residues. The V gene end was trimmed by 0 bases and the J gene end by 4 bases; junction bases not matched to a gene: 7. The germline CDR1 and CDR2 sequences are ENHRY and SYGVKD. The CDR3 region has the DNA TGTGCCATCAGTGAGTCTATGGGACAGGTGAGAGAGACCCAGTACTTC. It codes for CAISESMGQVRETQYF.

The chain recombines TRBV6-5 with TRBJ1-3; D remains ambiguous. The CDR3 sequence is 16 residues long. Germline V gene sequence: CDR1 MNHEY, CDR2 SVGAGI. With 0 bases removed from V and 0 bases from J, the gap between germline ends came to 9 bases. DNA for the CDR3: TGTGCCAGCAGTTACTCGACAAGGATCTCTGGAAACACCATATATTTT. Protein: CASSYSTRISGNTIYF.

The V gene is TRBV7-6, the J gene TRBJ2-1; TRBD2 agrees at 14 bases. CDR1 is SGHVS and CDR2 is FNYEAQ in the germline V gene. The CDR3 runs to 17 residues. V lost 5 bases, J lost 1 base, and 4 bases stayed unmatched. CDR3 amino acids: CASSPGLAGGSYNEQFF. In DNA, the CDR3 is TGTGCCAGCAGCCCTGGACTAGCGGGAGGATCCTACAATGAGCAGTTCTTC.

The chain couples TRBV10-3 to TRBJ1-1; 7 nucleotides align to TRBD1. The CDR3 consists of 13 residues. The germline V gene encodes CDR1 ENHRY and CDR2 SYGVKD. The V and J ends lost 10 bases and 1 base, in that order; junction bases with no gene match: 6. The CDR3, as DNA: TGTGCCAGCGGACAGGATACGAACACTGAAGCTTTCTTT. This encodes CASGQDTNTEAFF.

This sequence joins TRBV28 and TRBJ2-1, with D unresolved. V was cut by 7 bases and J by 0 bases, with 13 bases left in between. From germline, CDR1 is MDHEN and CDR2 SYDVKM. The CDR3 runs 15 residues. The chain's CDR3 is CASNRGGGSYNEQFF. CDR3 DNA sequence: TGTGCCAGCAACCGAGGCGGCGGCTCCTACAATGAGCAGTTCTTC.

The rearrangement joins TRBV7-6 to TRBJ2-2; D is possibly TRBD2 (6 bases). The CDR3 totals 15 residues. Trimming pared 3 bases from V and 7 bases from J, leaving 15 bases between. Germline V CDR1 and CDR2: SGHVS, FNYEAQ. In DNA, the CDR3 is TGTGCCAGCAGCTTTTCCCCCACCGGGGGCGGGGAGCTGTTTTTT. Its translation: CASSFSPTGGGELFF.

The rearrangement uses TRBV11-2 and TRBJ2-2, with 7 bases aligning to TRBD2. V lost 5 bases and J lost 0; bases outside the gene matches: 3. CDR3 length equals 15 residues. The germline V gene encodes CDR1 SGHAT and CDR2 FQNNGV. This CDR3 reads CASSPGTTNTGELFF. The CDR3, as DNA: TGTGCCAGCAGCCCAGGGACTACGAACACCGGGGAGCTGTTTTTT. The whole variable domain, filled in from reference TRBV11-2 and TRBJ2-2, reads EAGVAQSPRYKIIEKRQSVAFWCNPISGHATLYWYQQILGQGPKLLIQFQNNGVVDDSQLPKDRFSAERLKGVDSTLKIQPAKLEDSAVYLCASSPGTTNTGELFFGEGSRLTVL.

The chain carries TRBV5-1 and TRBJ2-3; the match to TRBD2 covers 13 bases. From germline, CDR1 is SGHRS and CDR2 YFSETQ. The junction had 7 bases not matched to a gene; V was cut back by 4 bases and J by 2 bases. The CDR3 has 17 amino acids. Written as DNA, the CDR3 is TGCGCCAGCAGCCATTACACTAGCGGGAGGGCCACAGATACGCAGTATTTT. This translates into CASSHYTSGRATDTQYF.

V and J are TRBV6-5 and TRBJ2-1, with D possibly matching TRBD2 (5 bases). The V end lost 6 bases, the J end lost 7 bases, and 19 bases lay between the germline ends. The germline gives CDR1 MNHEY, CDR2 SVGAGI. This CDR3 is built from 15 residues. This CDR3 reads CASRGGSNRGNEQFF. The DNA for the CDR3 is TGTGCCAGCAGGGGCGGGTCCAACCGGGGAAATGAGCAGTTCTTC.

V is TRBV5-5 and J is TRBJ1-1; 8 bases map to TRBD1. The CDR3 runs 16 residues. Germline CDR1 is SGHKS and CDR2 is YYEKEE (reference sequence). V lost 4 bases, J lost 1 base, and 9 bases stayed unmatched. The DNA for the CDR3 is TGTGCCAGCAGCCTCTCAGGGGGCCTAGGGAACACTGAAGCTTTCTTT. Translation gives CASSLSGGLGNTEAFF.

The chain combines TRBV9 with TRBJ1-1, with D perhaps TRBD1 (5 bases). Trimming removed 0 bases at V and 1 base at J, with 10 bases between. The germline V gene encodes CDR1 SGDLS and CDR2 YYNGEE. This CDR3 comprises 15 residues. CDR3 DNA: TGTGCCAGCAGCGTAGCTCCGGACAAGAACACTGAAGCTTTCTTT. The encoded protein is CASSVAPDKNTEAFF. The complete variable domain, with remaining parts taken from reference TRBV9 and TRBJ1-1, reads DSGVTQTPKHLITATGQRVTLRCSPRSGDLSVYWYQQSLDQGLQFLIQYYNGEERAKGNILERFSAQQFPDLHSELNLSSLELGDSALYFCASSVAPDKNTEAFFGQGTRLTVV.

The table lists this clone with a count of one. The chain combines TRBV11-2 with TRBJ1-5; tentatively, D is TRBD1 (6 bases). With 1 base removed from V and 3 bases from J, the gap between germline ends came to 16 bases. This CDR3 region has 17 residues. Germline V gene sequence: CDR1 SGHAT, CDR2 FQNNGV. The CDR3 loop is CASSLGPWGGVNQPQHF. In nucleotides, the CDR3 is TGTGCCAGCAGCTTAGGTCCTTGGGGGGGCGTCAATCAGCCCCAGCATTTT.

The chain employs TRBV3-1 (or the pseudogene TRBV3-2) and TRBJ2-2; tentatively, D is TRBD2 (7 bases). The CDR3 consists of 18 residues. Germline V gene data show CDR1 as LGHDT and CDR2 as YNNKEL (reference sequence). Trimming pared 1 base from V and 2 bases from J, leaving 17 bases between. The CDR3 bases are TGTGCCAGCAGCCAAGCCCCCTTGGGGGGGGCCAACACCGGGGAGCTGTTTTTT. Translated, it gives CASSQAPLGGANTGELFF.

The gene calls are TRBV5-1 and TRBJ1-2; 8 positions agree with TRBD1. The CDR3 runs to 15 residues. The V and J ends lost 4 bases and 4 bases, in that order; junction bases with no gene match: 9. CDR1 SGHRS and CDR2 YFSETQ come from the germline V gene. The DNA for the CDR3 is TGCGCCAGCAGCCTCGAGACAGGGGAGTTCTATGGCTACACCTTC. Translation: CASSLETGEFYGYTF. Combining the CDR3 with reference TRBV5-1 and TRBJ1-2 gives the whole variable domain KAGVTQTPRYLIKTRGQQVTLSCSPISGHRSVSWYQQTPGQGLQFLFEYFSETQRNKGNFPGRFSGRQFSNSRSEMNVSTLELGDSALYLCASSLETGEFYGYTFGSGTRLTVV.

The rearrangement joins TRBV28 to TRBJ1-4; D not certain. This CDR3 has 13 amino acids. Germline V gene lookup returns CDR1 MDHEN and CDR2 SYDVKM. V lost 7 bases and J 2 bases, leaving 8 bases between the germline ends. This chain's CDR3 is CASTSGTNEKLFF. The CDR3 DNA sequence: TGTGCCAGCACGAGCGGCACTAATGAAAAACTGTTTTTT.

The chain has TRBV28 and TRBJ2-1; 9 bases map to TRBD1. The CDR3 contains 15 residues. Looked up from germline, CDR1 is MDHEN and CDR2 is SYDVKM. V lost 3 bases to trimming and J lost 9 bases; unmatched junction nucleotides: 9. CDR3 sequence reads: CASSLPGQGYFEQFF. In nucleotides, the CDR3 is TGTGCCAGCAGTTTGCCGGGACAGGGATACTTTGAGCAGTTCTTC.

The J gene is TRBJ2-1, the V gene TRBV7-8, with TRBD2 identical over 9 bases. The CDR3 loop spans 16 amino acids. Germline V gene data show CDR1 as SGHVS and CDR2 as FQNEAQ. The junction had 4 bases not matched to a gene; V was cut back by 3 bases and J by 1 base. The CDR3 coding sequence is TGTGCCAGCAGCTTCGGCGGGGGGGGATCCTACAATGAGCAGTTCTTC. Its translation: CASSFGGGGSYNEQFF.

The chain links TRBV27 to TRBJ1-2, with D perhaps TRBD1 (5 bases). The germline V and J ends were trimmed by 3 bases and 4 bases, with 18 bases remaining between them. The CDR3 extends over 16 amino acids. Germline V gene data show CDR1 as MNHEY and CDR2 as SMNVEV (reference sequence). In DNA, the CDR3 is TGTGCCAGCAGTTTTGGGGGTGGGGGGGGATCCTATGGCTACACCTTC. Translating it yields CASSFGGGGGSYGYTF.

The gene calls are TRBV3-1 (or the pseudogene TRBV3-2) and TRBJ2-7, with D tentatively TRBD1 (6 bases). The germline CDR1 and CDR2 sequences are LGHDT and YNNKEL (reference sequence). The CDR3 runs 13 residues. V lost 4 bases and J 2 bases, leaving 9 bases between the germline ends. The CDR3 DNA reads as TGTGCCAGCAGCCTTCAGGGGCCCTACGAGCAGTACTTC. Protein product: CASSLQGPYEQYF.

V usage is TRBV7-2 and J usage is TRBJ2-1; 10 bases agree with TRBD2. Germline V CDR1 and CDR2: SGHTA, FQGNSA. V shed 5 bases, J shed 9 bases, and the junction held 7 bases outside the gene matches. The CDR3 spans 14 residues. In DNA form, the CDR3 reads TGTGCCAGCAGCCTATCTCGGACTAGCGGTGAGCAGTTCTTC. This translates into CASSLSRTSGEQFF.

This clone appeared a few times. This chain connects TRBV5-4 to TRBJ1-2; D is ambiguous. Germline-derived CDR1 and CDR2 are SGHNT and YYREEE (reference sequence). V lost 0 bases, J lost 4 bases, and 10 bases lay in between. The CDR3 consists of 14 residues. The CDR3 sequence: CASSLGLESYGYTF. CDR3 nucleotide sequence: TGTGCCAGCAGCTTGGGGTTAGAGAGCTATGGCTACACCTTC.

The rearrangement joins TRBV4-2 to TRBJ1-2; D might be TRBD1 (6 bases). V was trimmed by 0 bases and J by 3 bases, leaving 11 bases between them. The germline V gene encodes CDR1 LGHNA and CDR2 YNFKEQ. The CDR3 has 15 amino acids. CDR3 in amino acids: CASSQEQGGDYGYTF. The CDR3, as DNA: TGTGCCAGCAGCCAAGAGCAAGGGGGAGACTATGGCTACACCTTC.

The chain uses TRBV13 and TRBJ1-6; 7 bases agree with TRBD1. Germline values: CDR1 PRHDT, CDR2 FYEKMQ (reference sequence). Germline trimming cut 5 bases from V and 7 bases from J; bases unmatched to any gene: 2. The CDR3 extends over 13 amino acids. The CDR3 loop is CASSPGQNSPLHF. The CDR3 DNA sequence: TGTGCCAGCAGCCCGGGACAGAATTCACCCCTCCACTTT.

The gene calls are TRBV18 and TRBJ2-5, with D hard to call. The V and J ends lost 4 bases and 1 base respectively, with 7 bases between them. The germline V gene encodes CDR1 KGHSH and CDR2 LQKENI. This CDR3 contains 13 residues. The CDR3, as DNA: TGTGCCAGCTCACGCGGCCCCCAAGAGACCCAGTACTTC. Protein: CASSRGPQETQYF.